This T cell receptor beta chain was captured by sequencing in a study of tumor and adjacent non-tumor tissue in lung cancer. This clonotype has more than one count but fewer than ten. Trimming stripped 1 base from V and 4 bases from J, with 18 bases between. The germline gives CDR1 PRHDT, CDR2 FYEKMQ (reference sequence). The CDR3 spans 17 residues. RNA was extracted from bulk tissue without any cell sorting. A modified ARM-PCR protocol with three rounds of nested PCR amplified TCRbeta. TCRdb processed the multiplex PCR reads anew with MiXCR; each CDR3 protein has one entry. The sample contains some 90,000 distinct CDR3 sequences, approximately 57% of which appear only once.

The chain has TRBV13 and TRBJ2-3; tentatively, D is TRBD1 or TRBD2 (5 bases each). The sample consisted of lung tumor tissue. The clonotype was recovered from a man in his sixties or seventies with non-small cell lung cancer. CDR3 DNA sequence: TGTGCCAGCAGCTTAGATGAGGGATTCAGAGGGGCAGATACGCAGTATTTT. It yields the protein CASSLDEGFRGADTQYF.